A single sample gave rise to the 13 T cell receptor beta chains below, sequenced in a study of monozygotic twins with inflammatory bowel disease. TCRdb processed the 5' RACE reads again and assigns one entry to each CDR3 protein, with no DNA. This sample contains 300,000 to 400,000 distinct CDR3 sequences. Source material: blood. The source of these receptors is a human donor with ulcerative colitis or Crohn's disease, or a healthy co-twin of an affected twin (not recorded which).

V usage is TRBV10-3 and J usage is TRBJ1-3; the TCRdb call, TRBD1, lacks DNA for checking. CDR1 is ENHRY, CDR2 SYGVKD, per germline. The CDR3 has 13 amino acids. The CDR3: CAIMGAAGNTIYF.

V gene TRBV5-1 combines with J gene TRBJ2-1; TCRdb designates TRBD1, a call that cannot be tested without DNA. The germline V gene encodes CDR1 SGHRS and CDR2 YFSETQ. CDR3 length equals 15 residues. The CDR3 region is CASSLGDRVYNEQFF.

V is TRBV6-5 and J is TRBJ2-5; TCRdb proposes TRBD2, but this gene call is untestable without DNA. Per germline, CDR1 MNHEY and CDR2 SVGAGI. The CDR3 contains 14 residues. The CDR3 sequence: CASSYSRGSETQYF.

The chain links TRBV30 to TRBJ2-1; TCRdb's D call of TRBD2 is untestable without DNA. Germline V gene sequence: CDR1 GTSNPN, CDR2 SVGIG (reference sequence). CDR3 length equals 15 residues. CDR3 region: CAWSSYGTPGNEQFF.

V is TRBV29-1 and J is TRBJ2-2; TCRdb's D call, TRBD1, is unchecked because there is no DNA. The CDR3 has 13 amino acids. From germline, CDR1 is SQVTM and CDR2 ANQGSEA. The CDR3 sequence is CSATGGNTGELFF.

The rearrangement links TRBV20-1 to TRBJ1-1. Germline CDR1 DFQATT, CDR2 SNEGSKA (reference sequence). This CDR3 has 12 amino acids. This CDR3 reads CSASKGNTEAFF.

This chain joins TRBV10-3 and TRBJ2-7; without DNA, the TCRdb call of TRBD1 cannot be checked. Germline CDR1 is ENHRY and CDR2 is SYGVKD. This CDR3 has 16 residues. CDR3 in amino acids: CAISEAPGQGVYEQYF.

V and J are TRBV20-1 and TRBJ1-2. Per germline, CDR1 DFQATT and CDR2 SNEGSKA (reference sequence). The CDR3 has 12 residues. The CDR3 loop is CSAARGRDGYTF.

The CDR3 is CASSLVANMGLEQYF. The V and J genes are TRBV7-2 and TRBJ2-7. In germline, CDR1 is SGHTA, CDR2 FQGNSA. This CDR3 contains 15 residues.

This rearrangement joins TRBV20-1 to TRBJ1-4. The germline V gene encodes CDR1 DFQATT and CDR2 SNEGSKA (reference sequence). The CDR3 is made up of 12 amino acids. This chain's CDR3 is CSAGRLGEKLFF.

CDR3 sequence reads: CASSLPGVSRDEQFF. The chain links TRBV12-3 or TRBV12-4 to TRBJ2-1; TCRdb reports TRBD1, a call that lacks DNA to check it against. The CDR3 covers 15 residues.

J is TRBJ2-5 and V is TRBV6-2 or TRBV6-3; TCRdb's D call, TRBD1, is unchecked because there is no DNA. This CDR3 comprises 14 residues. CDR1 and CDR2 from the germline V gene are MNHEY and SVGEGT. This CDR3 reads CASSRTGPEETQYF.

This chain joins TRBV7-2 and TRBJ2-7. CDR3 size: 15 residues. The V gene's germline CDR1 is SGHTA and CDR2 FQGNSA. The CDR3 reads CASSPNGEVTSEQYF.